This T cell receptor (beta chain) was sequenced in a study of blood T cells in healthy people across ages. Next came a second PCR, run for about 6 to 12 cycles, which used a sample-barcoded 5' primer along with a J-beta primer mix. MiXCR, run by TCRdb on the 5' RACE reads, gives a single entry per CDR3 protein. The sample shows around 870,000 distinct CDR3 sequences, more than 25% of them seen only once. Germline V gene data show CDR1 as SGHTA and CDR2 as FQGNSA. CDR3 size: 14 residues. Trimming left V 5 bases short and J 4 bases short, with 14 bases between. The clonotype comes from a woman aged 80 or over in good health. The rearrangement links TRBV7-2 to TRBJ1-2; possible D gene TRBD1, 5 bases. Sequenced: blood. The CDR3 loop is CASSGQRQPYGYTF. The CDR3 DNA reads TGTGCCAGCAGCGGTCAACGACAGCCCTATGGCTACACCTTC.